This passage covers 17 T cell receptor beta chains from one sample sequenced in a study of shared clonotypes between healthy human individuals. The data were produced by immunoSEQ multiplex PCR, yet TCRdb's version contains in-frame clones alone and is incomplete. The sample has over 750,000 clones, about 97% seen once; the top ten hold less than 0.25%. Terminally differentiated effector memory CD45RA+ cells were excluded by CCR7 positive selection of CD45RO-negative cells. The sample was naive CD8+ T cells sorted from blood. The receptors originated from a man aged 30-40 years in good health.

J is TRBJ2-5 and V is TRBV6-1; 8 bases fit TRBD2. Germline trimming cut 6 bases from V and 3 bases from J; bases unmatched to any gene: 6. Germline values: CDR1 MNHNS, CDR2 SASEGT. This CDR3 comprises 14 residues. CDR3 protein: CASSEGLVEETQYF. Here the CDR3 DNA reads TGTGCCAGCAGCGAGGGACTAGTGGAAGAGACCCAGTACTTC.

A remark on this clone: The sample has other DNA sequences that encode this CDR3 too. CDR3 DNA sequence: TGTGCCAGCAGTTTAGGACTAGACAATGAGCAGTTCTTC. It specifies CASSLGLDNEQFF. The chain carries TRBV27 and TRBJ2-1; 7 positions agree with TRBD2. Losses at the gene ends were 2 bases for V and 5 bases for J; bases not matched to a gene: 0. Per germline, CDR1 MNHEY and CDR2 SMNVEV (reference sequence). The CDR3 is 13 residues long.

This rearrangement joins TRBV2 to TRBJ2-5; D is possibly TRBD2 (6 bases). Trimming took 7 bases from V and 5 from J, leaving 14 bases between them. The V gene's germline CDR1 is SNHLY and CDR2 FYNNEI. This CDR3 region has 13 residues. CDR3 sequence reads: CASTGGGGETQYF. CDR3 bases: TGTGCCAGCACTGGCGGTGGAGGGGAGACCCAGTACTTC. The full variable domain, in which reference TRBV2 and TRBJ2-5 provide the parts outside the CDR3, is EPEVTQTPSHQVTQMGQEVILRCVPISNHLYFYWYRQILGQKVEFLVSFYNNEISEKSEIFDDQFSVERPDGSNFTLKIRSTKLEDSAMYFCASTGGGGETQYFGPGTRLLVL.

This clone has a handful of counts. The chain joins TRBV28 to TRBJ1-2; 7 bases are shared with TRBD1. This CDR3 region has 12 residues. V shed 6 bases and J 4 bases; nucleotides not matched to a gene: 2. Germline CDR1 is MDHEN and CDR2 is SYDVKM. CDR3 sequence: CASRTGVYGYTF. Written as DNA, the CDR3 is TGTGCCAGCAGAACAGGGGTCTATGGCTACACCTTC.

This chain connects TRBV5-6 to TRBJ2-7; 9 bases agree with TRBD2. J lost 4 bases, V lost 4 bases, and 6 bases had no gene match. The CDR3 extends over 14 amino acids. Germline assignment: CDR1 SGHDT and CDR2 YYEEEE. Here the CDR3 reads CASSVTSGIYEQYF. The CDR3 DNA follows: TGTGCCAGCAGCGTGACTAGCGGAATTTACGAGCAGTACTTC.

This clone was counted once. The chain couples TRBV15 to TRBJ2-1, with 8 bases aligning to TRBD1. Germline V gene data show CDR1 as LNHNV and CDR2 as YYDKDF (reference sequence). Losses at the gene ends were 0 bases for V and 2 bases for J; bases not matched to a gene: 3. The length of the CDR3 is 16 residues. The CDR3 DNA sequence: TGTGCCACCAGCAGAGATGGGACAGGTGCCTACAATGAGCAGTTCTTC. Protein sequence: CATSRDGTGAYNEQFF.

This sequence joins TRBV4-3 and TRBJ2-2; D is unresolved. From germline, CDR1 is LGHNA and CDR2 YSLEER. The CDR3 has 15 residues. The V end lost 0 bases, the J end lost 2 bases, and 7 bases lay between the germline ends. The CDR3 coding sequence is TGCGCCAGCAGCCAAGATTCAGCCAACACCGGGGAGCTGTTTTTT. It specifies CASSQDSANTGELFF.

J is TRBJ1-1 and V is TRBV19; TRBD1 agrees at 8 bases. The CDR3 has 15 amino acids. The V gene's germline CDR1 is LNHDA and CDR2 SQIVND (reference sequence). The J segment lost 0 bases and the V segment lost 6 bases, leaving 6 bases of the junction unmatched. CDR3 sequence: CASSASGGMNTEAFF. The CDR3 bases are TGTGCCAGTAGCGCATCAGGGGGCATGAACACTGAAGCTTTCTTT.

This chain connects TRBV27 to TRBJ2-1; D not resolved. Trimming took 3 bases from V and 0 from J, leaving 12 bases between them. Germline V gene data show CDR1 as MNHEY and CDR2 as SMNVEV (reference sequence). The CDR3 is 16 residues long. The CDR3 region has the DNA TGTGCCAGCAGTTTTATGGACGGCTTCTCCTACAATGAGCAGTTCTTC. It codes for CASSFMDGFSYNEQFF.

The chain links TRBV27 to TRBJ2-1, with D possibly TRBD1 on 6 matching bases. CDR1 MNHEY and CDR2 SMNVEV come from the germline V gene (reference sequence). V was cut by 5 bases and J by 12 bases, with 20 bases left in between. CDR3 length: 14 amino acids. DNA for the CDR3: TGTGCCAGCAGTCCAACAGTAGACAGGACCGGGCAGTTCTTC. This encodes CASSPTVDRTGQFF.

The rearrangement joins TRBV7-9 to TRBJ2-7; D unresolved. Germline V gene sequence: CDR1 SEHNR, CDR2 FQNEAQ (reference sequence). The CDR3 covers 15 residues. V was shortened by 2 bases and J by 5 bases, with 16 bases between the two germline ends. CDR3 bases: TGTGCCAGCAGCTTATTAACACAAAAGATGGACGAGCAGTACTTC. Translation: CASSLLTQKMDEQYF.

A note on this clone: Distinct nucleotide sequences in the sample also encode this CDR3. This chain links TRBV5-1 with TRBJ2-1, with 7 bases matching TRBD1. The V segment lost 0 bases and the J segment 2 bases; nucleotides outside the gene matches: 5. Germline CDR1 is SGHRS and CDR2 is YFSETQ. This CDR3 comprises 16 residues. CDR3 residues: CASSLAGQGAYNEQFF. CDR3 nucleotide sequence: TGCGCCAGCAGCTTGGCGGGGCAGGGGGCCTACAATGAGCAGTTCTTC.

Here the CDR3 reads CASSLSRTGSNYGYTF. The CDR3 region has the DNA TGTGCCAGCAGCTTATCGAGGACAGGGTCTAACTATGGCTACACCTTC. The genes are TRBV5-6 and TRBJ1-2; TRBD1 matches 8 bases. The trim removed 2 bases at V and 0 bases at J, leaving 6 bases unmatched. Germline-derived CDR1 and CDR2 are SGHDT and YYEEEE. The CDR3 is 16 amino acids.

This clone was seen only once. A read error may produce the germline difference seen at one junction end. The CDR3 coding sequence is TGCGCCAGCAGCGGGCAAACAGGGGGCAGACTAGCGGGATCCTCCGACAATGAGCAGTTCTTC. Translated: CASSGQTGGRLAGSSDNEQFF. The V gene is TRBV4-1, the J gene TRBJ2-1, with 11 bases fitting TRBD2. The CDR3 covers 21 residues. Germline V CDR1 and CDR2: MGHRA, YSYEKL.

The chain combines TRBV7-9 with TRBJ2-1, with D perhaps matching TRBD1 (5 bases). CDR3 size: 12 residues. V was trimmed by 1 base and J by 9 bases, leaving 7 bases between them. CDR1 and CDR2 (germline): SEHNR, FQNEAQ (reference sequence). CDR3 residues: CASSLEQVEQFF. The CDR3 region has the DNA TGTGCCAGCAGCTTAGAACAGGTTGAGCAGTTCTTC.

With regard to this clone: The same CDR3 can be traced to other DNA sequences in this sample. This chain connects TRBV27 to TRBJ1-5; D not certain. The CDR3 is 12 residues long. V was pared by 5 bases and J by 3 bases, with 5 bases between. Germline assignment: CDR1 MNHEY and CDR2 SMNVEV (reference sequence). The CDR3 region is CASSLTNQPQHF. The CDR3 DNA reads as TGTGCCAGCAGTCTGACCAATCAGCCCCAGCATTTT.

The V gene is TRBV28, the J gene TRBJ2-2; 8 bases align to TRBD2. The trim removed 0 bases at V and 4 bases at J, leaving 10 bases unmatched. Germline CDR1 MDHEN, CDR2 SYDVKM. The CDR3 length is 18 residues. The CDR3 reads CASSLWGTTSESTGELFF. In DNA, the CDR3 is TGTGCCAGCAGTTTATGGGGGACGACTAGCGAGAGCACCGGGGAGCTGTTTTTT.